This TCR beta chain was sequenced for a study of early T cells in non-severe SARS-CoV-2 infection. Study in general: From unsorted whole blood, bulk RNA was sequenced, and the chains remained unpaired. Whole-study results and caveats: VDJdb matching skewed toward anti-spike CD8 responses, missing private and CD4 specificities.

Germline V lookup: CDR1 DFQATT, CDR2 SNEGSKA (reference sequence). V was clipped by 5 bases and J by 7 bases, with 17 bases between them. The CDR3 has 14 amino acids. Attachment of unique molecular identifiers to individual cDNA molecules was performed. One entry per CDR3 protein results from TCRdb running MiXCR on the 5' RACE reads. Of about 43,000 distinct CDR3 sequences listed, 11% are singletons. In the case of this clonotype: Its target is not known.

This receptor was identified in an adult who was a healthcare worker with PCR-confirmed SARS-CoV-2 infection or an uninfected control (not recorded which). Sample: whole blood. The V and J genes are TRBV20-1 and TRBJ1-4, with D tentatively TRBD1 (5 bases). The CDR3 coding sequence is TGCAGTGCTGCAACCGGGGGGTCGGGTGAAAAACTGTTTTTT. This codes for CSAATGGSGEKLFF.